The sequence of this T cell receptor beta chain was determined in a study of blood T cell repertoires in COVID-19. About the research overall: From the United States, Italy and Spain came samples of acute and convalescent COVID-19.

Per the study methods: Amplifying reference gene primers gave estimates of nucleated cell counts. Profiling relied on immunoSEQ multiplex PCR, and the TCRdb table lists in-frame clones only, not all of them. V and J calls and clone size are copied from that table; D and trimming were computed from the DNA. This table has some 69,000 clones, 80% to 90% appearing once. V lost 0 bases and J lost 9, with 15 bases in between. Germline assignment: CDR1 GTSNPN and CDR2 SVGIG (reference sequence). The CDR3 is made up of 15 amino acids. The specimen sequenced was peripheral blood. The chain combines TRBV30 with TRBJ1-6; possible D gene TRBD1, 5 bases. The sequence was obtained from a woman between 65 and 79 years old with acute or convalescent COVID-19. CDR3 sequence: CAWSVQWGGSSPLHF. CDR3 bases: TGTGCCTGGAGTGTACAGTGGGGGGGGAGTTCACCCCTCCACTTT.